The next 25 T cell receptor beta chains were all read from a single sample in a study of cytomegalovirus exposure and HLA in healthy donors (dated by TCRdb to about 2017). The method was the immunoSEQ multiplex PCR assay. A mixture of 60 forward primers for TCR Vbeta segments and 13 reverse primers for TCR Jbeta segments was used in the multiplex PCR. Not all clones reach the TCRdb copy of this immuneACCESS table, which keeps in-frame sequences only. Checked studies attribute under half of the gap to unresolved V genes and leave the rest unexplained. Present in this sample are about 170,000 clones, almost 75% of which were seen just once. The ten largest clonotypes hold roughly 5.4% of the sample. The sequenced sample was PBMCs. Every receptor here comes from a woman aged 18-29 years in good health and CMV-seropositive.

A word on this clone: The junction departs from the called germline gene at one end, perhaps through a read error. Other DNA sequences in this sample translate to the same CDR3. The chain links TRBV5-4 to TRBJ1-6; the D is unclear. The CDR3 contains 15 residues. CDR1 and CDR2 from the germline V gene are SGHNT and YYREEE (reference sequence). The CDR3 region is CASSSGLNYNSPLHF. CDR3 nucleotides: TGTGCCAGCAGCTCGGGTTTAAACTATAATTCGCCCCTCCACTTT.

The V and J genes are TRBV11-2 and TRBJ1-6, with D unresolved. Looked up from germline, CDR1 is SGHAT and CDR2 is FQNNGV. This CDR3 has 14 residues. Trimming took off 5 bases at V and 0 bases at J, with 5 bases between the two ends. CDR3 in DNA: TGTGCCAGCAGCCCGAGCTCCTATAATTCACCCCTCCACTTT. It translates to CASSPSSYNSPLHF. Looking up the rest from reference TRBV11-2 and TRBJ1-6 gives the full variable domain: EAGVAQSPRYKIIEKRQSVAFWCNPISGHATLYWYQQILGQGPKLLIQFQNNGVVDDSQLPKDRFSAERLKGVDSTLKIQPAKLEDSAVYLCASSPSSYNSPLHFGNGTRLTVT.

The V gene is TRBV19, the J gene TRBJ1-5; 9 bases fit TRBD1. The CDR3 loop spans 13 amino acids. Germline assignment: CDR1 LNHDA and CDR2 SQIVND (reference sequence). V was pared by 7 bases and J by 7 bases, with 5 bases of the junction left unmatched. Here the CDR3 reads CASTRQGGQPQHF. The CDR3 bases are TGTGCCAGTACCAGACAGGGGGGGCAGCCCCAGCATTTT.

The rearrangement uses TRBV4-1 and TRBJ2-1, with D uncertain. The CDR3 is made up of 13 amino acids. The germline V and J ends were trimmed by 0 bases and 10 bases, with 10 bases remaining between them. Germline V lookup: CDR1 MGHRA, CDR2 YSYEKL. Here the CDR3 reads CASSQDPIREQFF. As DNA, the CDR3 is TGCGCCAGCAGCCAAGATCCGATCAGGGAGCAGTTCTTC.

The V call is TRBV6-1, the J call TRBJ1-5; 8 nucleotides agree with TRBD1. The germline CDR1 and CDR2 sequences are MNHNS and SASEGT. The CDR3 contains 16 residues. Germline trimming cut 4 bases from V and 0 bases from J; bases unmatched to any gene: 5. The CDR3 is CASSAGTGVSNQPQHF. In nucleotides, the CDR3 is TGTGCCAGCAGTGCCGGGACAGGAGTTAGCAATCAGCCCCAGCATTTT.

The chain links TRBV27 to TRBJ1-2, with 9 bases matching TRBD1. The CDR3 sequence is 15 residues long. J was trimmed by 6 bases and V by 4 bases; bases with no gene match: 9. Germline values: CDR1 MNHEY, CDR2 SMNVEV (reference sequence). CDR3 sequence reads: CASSSDPRDRDGYTF. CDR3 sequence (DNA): TGTGCCAGCAGTTCTGACCCCCGGGACAGGGATGGCTACACCTTC.

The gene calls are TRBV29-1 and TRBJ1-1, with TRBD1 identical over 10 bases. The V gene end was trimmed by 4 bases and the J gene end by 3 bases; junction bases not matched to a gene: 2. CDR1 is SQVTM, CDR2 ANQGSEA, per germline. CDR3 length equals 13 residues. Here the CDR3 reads CSVGDRGHTEAFF. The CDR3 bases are TGCAGCGTTGGTGACAGGGGGCACACTGAAGCTTTCTTT.

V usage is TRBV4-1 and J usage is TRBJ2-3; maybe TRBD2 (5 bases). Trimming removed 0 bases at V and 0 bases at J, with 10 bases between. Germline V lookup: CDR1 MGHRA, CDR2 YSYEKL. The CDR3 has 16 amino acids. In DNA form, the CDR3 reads TGCGCCAGCAGCCAAGAACGTCGGACTAGCACAGATACGCAGTATTTT. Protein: CASSQERRTSTDTQYF.

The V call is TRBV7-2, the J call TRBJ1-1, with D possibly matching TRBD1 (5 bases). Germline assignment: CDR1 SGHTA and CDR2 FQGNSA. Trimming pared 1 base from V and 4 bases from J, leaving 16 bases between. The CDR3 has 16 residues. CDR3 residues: CASSLGGRGVSTEAFF. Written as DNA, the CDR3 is TGTGCCAGCAGCTTAGGGGGGAGGGGCGTCAGCACTGAAGCTTTCTTT.

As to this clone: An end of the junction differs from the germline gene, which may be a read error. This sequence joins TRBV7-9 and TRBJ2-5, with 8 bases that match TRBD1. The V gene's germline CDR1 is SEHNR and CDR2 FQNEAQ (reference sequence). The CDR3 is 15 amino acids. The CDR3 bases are TGTTCCAGCAGCTCAGCTCCCCGACAGGGGGAGACCCAGTACTTC. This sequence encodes CSSSSAPRQGETQYF.

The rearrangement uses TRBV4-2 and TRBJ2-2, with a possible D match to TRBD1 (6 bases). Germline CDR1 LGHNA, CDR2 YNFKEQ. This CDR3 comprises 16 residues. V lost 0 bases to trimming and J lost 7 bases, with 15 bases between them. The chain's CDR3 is CASSQETSGVSGELFF. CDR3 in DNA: TGTGCCAGCAGCCAAGAGACCTCAGGGGTGAGCGGGGAGCTGTTTTTT.

CDR3 amino acids: CASSLTGGAYGYTF. The CDR3 DNA sequence: TGTGCCAGCAGCCTTACAGGGGGCGCTTATGGCTACACCTTC. The genes are TRBV7-9 and TRBJ1-2, with 9 bases that match TRBD1. Germline V gene sequence: CDR1 SEHNR, CDR2 FQNEAQ (reference sequence). The length of the CDR3 is 14 residues. J gave up 5 bases and V 5 bases, and 6 bases lay outside the gene matches.

The CDR3 spells CASSSRLESSYNEQFF. In DNA, the CDR3 is TGTGCCAGCAGCTCACGGTTAGAAAGCTCCTACAATGAGCAGTTCTTC. The rearrangement joins TRBV7-9 to TRBJ2-1; no clear D gene. The CDR3 covers 16 residues. Trimming left V 4 bases short and J 0 bases short, with 13 bases between. Per the germline V gene, CDR1 is SEHNR and CDR2 is FQNEAQ (reference sequence).

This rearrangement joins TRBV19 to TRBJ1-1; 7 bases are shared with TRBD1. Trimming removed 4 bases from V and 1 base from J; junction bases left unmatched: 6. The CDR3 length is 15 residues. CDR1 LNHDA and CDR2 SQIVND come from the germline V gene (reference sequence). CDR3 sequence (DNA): TGTGCCAGTAGTACGTGGGACAGACAGAACACTGAAGCTTTCTTT. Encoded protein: CASSTWDRQNTEAFF.

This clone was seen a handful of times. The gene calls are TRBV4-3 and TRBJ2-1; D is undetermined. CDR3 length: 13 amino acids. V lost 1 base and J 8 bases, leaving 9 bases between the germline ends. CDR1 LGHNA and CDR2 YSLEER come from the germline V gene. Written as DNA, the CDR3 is TGCGCCAGCAGCCAAGTACGGCTAGATGAGCAGTTCTTC. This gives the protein CASSQVRLDEQFF.

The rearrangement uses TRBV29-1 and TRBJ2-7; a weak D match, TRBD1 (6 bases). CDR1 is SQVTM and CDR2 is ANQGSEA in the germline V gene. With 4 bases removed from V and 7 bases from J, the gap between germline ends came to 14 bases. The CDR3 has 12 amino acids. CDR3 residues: CSVGDQGREQYF. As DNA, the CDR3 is TGCAGCGTTGGGGATCAGGGGCGTGAGCAGTACTTC.

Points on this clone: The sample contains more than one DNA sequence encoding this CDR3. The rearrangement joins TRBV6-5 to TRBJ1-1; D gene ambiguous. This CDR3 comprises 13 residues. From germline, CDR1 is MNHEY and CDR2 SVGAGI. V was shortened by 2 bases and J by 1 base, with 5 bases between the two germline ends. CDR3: CASSYSENTEAFF. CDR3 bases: TGTGCCAGCAGTTACAGCGAGAACACTGAAGCTTTCTTT.

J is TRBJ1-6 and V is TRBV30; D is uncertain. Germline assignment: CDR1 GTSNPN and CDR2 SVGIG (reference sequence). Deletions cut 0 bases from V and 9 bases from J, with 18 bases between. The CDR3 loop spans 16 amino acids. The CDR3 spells CAWSVNPGELSSPLHF. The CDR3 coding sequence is TGTGCCTGGAGTGTAAATCCTGGGGAGTTAAGTTCACCCCTCCACTTT.

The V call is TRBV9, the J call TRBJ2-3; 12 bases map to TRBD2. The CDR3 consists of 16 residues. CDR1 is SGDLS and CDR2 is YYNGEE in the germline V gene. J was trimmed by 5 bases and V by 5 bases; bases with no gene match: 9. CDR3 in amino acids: CASRLPSGGAKDTQYF. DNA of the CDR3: TGTGCCAGCAGACTCCCTAGCGGGGGGGCCAAAGATACGCAGTATTTT.

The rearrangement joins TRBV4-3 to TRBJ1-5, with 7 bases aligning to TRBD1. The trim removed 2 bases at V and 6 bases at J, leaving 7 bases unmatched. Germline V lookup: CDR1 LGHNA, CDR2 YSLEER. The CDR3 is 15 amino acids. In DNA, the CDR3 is TGCGCCAGCAGCCAATTCTCAGGGGGTGGTCAGCCCCAGCATTTT. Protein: CASSQFSGGGQPQHF.

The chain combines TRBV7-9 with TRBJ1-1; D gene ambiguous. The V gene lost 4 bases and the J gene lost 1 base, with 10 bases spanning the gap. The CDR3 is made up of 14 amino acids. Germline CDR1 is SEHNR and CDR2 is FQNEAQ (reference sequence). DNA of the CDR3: TGTGCCAGCAGCTCCCAGGCTCAGAACACTGAAGCTTTCTTT. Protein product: CASSSQAQNTEAFF.

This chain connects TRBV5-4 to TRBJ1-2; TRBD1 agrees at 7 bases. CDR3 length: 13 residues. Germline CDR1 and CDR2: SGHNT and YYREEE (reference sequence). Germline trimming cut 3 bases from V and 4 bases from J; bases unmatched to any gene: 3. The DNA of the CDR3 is TGTGCCAGCAGCTCCGACAGGGCCTATGGCTACACCTTC. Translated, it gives CASSSDRAYGYTF.

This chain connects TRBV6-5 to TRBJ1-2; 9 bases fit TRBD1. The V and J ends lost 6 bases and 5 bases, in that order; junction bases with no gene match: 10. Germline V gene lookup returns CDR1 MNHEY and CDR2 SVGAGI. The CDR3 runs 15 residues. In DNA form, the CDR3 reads TGTGCCAGCAGGACCGGGACAGGGTTTGTGTATGGCTACACCTTC. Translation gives CASRTGTGFVYGYTF.

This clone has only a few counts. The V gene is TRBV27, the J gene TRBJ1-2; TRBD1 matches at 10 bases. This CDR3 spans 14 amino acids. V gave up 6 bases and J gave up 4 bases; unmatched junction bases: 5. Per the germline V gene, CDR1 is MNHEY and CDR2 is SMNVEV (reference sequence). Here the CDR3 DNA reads TGTGCCAGCAGCCAGACAGGGGGCATCTATGGCTACACCTTC. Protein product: CASSQTGGIYGYTF.

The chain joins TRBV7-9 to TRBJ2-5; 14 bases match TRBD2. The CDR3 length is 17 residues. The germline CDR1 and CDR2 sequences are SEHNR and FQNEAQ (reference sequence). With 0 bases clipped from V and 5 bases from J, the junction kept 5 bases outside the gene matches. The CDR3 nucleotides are TGTGCCAGCAGCTTAGCCCCCCGGACTAGCGGGGGGGAGACCCAGTACTTC. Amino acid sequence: CASSLAPRTSGGETQYF.